These 28 T cell receptor beta chains were all obtained from the same sample, sequenced in a study of T cell changes during pregnancy in multiple sclerosis. Data came from immunoSEQ multiplex PCR; TCRdb stores just in-frame clones and leaves some out. The data contain roughly 89,000 clones, 90% to 95% of them singletons. Material: peripheral blood, obtained in the first trimester of pregnancy. The source of these receptors is a female donor with multiple sclerosis, enrolled in a pregnancy study.

The V and J genes are TRBV7-9 and TRBJ1-2; D is possibly TRBD1 (6 bases). CDR1 is SEHNR and CDR2 is FQNEAQ in the germline V gene (reference sequence). With 5 bases removed from V and 0 bases from J, the gap between germline ends came to 10 bases. The CDR3 contains 14 residues. The CDR3 loop is CASSEGHTNYGYTF. CDR3 DNA sequence: TGTGCCAGCAGCGAGGGACACACTAACTATGGCTACACCTTC.

The chain employs TRBV11-2 and TRBJ2-2; 12 nucleotides align to TRBD2. From germline, CDR1 is SGHAT and CDR2 FQNNGV. The trim removed 3 bases at V and 6 bases at J, leaving 8 bases unmatched. The CDR3 runs to 17 residues. The CDR3, as DNA: TGTGCCAGCAGCTTCCAGACTAGCGGGGGTCCTCCCGGGGAGCTGTTTTTT. It is translated as CASSFQTSGGPPGELFF.

This clone has just one count. The chain combines TRBV7-9 with TRBJ2-1; 8 nucleotides align to TRBD2. The CDR3 consists of 17 residues. Losses at the gene ends were 5 bases for V and 6 bases for J; bases not matched to a gene: 15. Per germline, CDR1 SEHNR and CDR2 FQNEAQ (reference sequence). The CDR3 region has the DNA TGTGCCAGCAGCCCCGGGGCAGCGGGGGTTCAATTCAATGAGCAGTTCTTC. It encodes CASSPGAAGVQFNEQFF.

The chain links TRBV27 to TRBJ1-2; D is possibly TRBD1 (6 bases). CDR3 length equals 13 residues. V gave up 6 bases and J gave up 8 bases, with 16 bases separating them. Germline V gene sequence: CDR1 MNHEY, CDR2 SMNVEV (reference sequence). In DNA form, the CDR3 reads TGTGCCAGCAGGTCCAGGGGCCCTCAGGGCTACACCTTC. Translating gives CASRSRGPQGYTF.

The chain employs TRBV2 and TRBJ2-7; TRBD1 matches at 7 bases. Germline V gene data show CDR1 as SNHLY and CDR2 as FYNNEI. The ends lost 2 bases at V and 2 bases at J; junction bases unmatched: 9. The CDR3 consists of 16 residues. This CDR3 reads CASSEYVDRSTYEQYF. CDR3 coding DNA: TGTGCCAGCAGTGAATACGTGGACAGGTCCACCTACGAGCAGTACTTC. Together with reference TRBV2 and TRBJ2-7, the CDR3 gives the full variable domain: EPEVTQTPSHQVTQMGQEVILRCVPISNHLYFYWYRQILGQKVEFLVSFYNNEISEKSEIFDDQFSVERPDGSNFTLKIRSTKLEDSAMYFCASSEYVDRSTYEQYFGPGTRLTVT.

This clone was detected only once. The chain links TRBV2 to TRBJ1-2, with D possibly being TRBD1 (5 bases). The V gene's germline CDR1 is SNHLY and CDR2 FYNNEI. V was shortened by 5 bases and J by 4 bases, with 11 bases between the two germline ends. The CDR3 loop spans 13 amino acids. CDR3 protein: CASSPTGVYGYTF. The DNA for the CDR3 is TGTGCCAGCAGTCCAACGGGGGTCTATGGCTACACCTTC.

This clone was detected only a few times. The junction shows a germline mismatch at one end, possibly a read error. The V gene is TRBV7-7, the J gene TRBJ1-1, with no clear D. The CDR3 length is 13 residues. CDR1 is SSHAT, CDR2 FNYEAQ, per germline (reference sequence). CDR3 in amino acids: CASSPAVNTEAFF. For the CDR3, the DNA is TGTGCTAGCAGCCCGGCGGTTAACACTGAAGCTTTCTTT.

This clone was picked up a small number of times. The chain recombines TRBV4-1 with TRBJ1-1; no clear D gene. V was clipped by 4 bases and J by 1 base, with 10 bases between them. Per the germline V gene, CDR1 is MGHRA and CDR2 is YSYEKL. The CDR3 covers 14 residues. The CDR3 sequence is CASSLITGNTEAFF. The CDR3 coding sequence is TGCGCCAGCAGCCTTATAACGGGGAACACTGAAGCTTTCTTT.

V gene TRBV5-1 combines with J gene TRBJ1-2; D is unclear. V lost 5 bases to trimming and J lost 6 bases, with 11 bases between them. The CDR3 is made up of 12 amino acids. Germline values: CDR1 SGHRS, CDR2 YFSETQ. The CDR3 is CASRAGSDGYTF. The CDR3 DNA reads as TGCGCCAGCAGGGCGGGATCCGATGGCTACACCTTC.

This clone is a singleton in its sample. The genes are TRBV9 and TRBJ2-7; 7 bases match TRBD2. The germline gives CDR1 SGDLS, CDR2 YYNGEE. J lost 2 bases, V lost 4 bases, and 6 bases had no gene match. This CDR3 contains 14 residues. In DNA form, the CDR3 reads TGTGCCAGCAGCCCCGCCGGGGGGACCTACGAGCAGTACTTC. It codes for CASSPAGGTYEQYF.

The chain carries TRBV27 and TRBJ1-5; TRBD1 aligns across 7 bases. The germline V gene has CDR1 MNHEY and CDR2 SMNVEV (reference sequence). J gave up 5 bases and V 0 bases, and 1 base lay outside the gene matches. The CDR3 runs 14 residues. DNA of the CDR3: TGTGCCAGCAGTTTATCCAGGGGGGATCAGCCCCAGCATTTT. It translates to CASSLSRGDQPQHF.

This chain joins TRBV20-1 and TRBJ2-7, with D unresolved. The CDR3 covers 11 residues. The germline V and J ends were trimmed by 6 bases and 3 bases, with 9 bases remaining between them. Germline CDR1 and CDR2: DFQATT and SNEGSKA (reference sequence). CDR3 sequence reads: CSAGVSYEQYF. In nucleotides, the CDR3 is TGCAGTGCCGGAGTGAGCTACGAGCAGTACTTC.

The chain has TRBV5-1 and TRBJ2-1; 9 bases agree with TRBD2. Germline lookup yields CDR1 SGHRS and CDR2 YFSETQ. CDR3 length: 21 residues. Losses at the gene ends were 0 bases for V and 1 base for J; bases not matched to a gene: 17. The CDR3 bases are TGCGCCAGCAGCTTGGAGGGGGCCCTAGCGGGGACCAGCTTTTCCTACAATGAGCAGTTCTTC. Translated, it gives CASSLEGALAGTSFSYNEQFF.

V usage is TRBV6-5 and J usage is TRBJ1-2, with a possible D match to TRBD1 (5 bases). V lost 2 bases, J lost 2 bases, and 15 bases lay in between. CDR1 and CDR2 (germline): MNHEY, SVGAGI. The CDR3 length is 16 residues. CDR3 nucleotide sequence: TGTGCCAGCAGTTACGGGGGACTTCAAGGGAACTATGGCTACACCTTC. Residues: CASSYGGLQGNYGYTF.

J is TRBJ1-1 and V is TRBV27; the D is unclear. The CDR3 has 11 residues. Germline CDR1 and CDR2: MNHEY and SMNVEV (reference sequence). V was trimmed by 3 bases and J by 11 bases, leaving 10 bases between them. DNA of the CDR3: TGTGCCAGCAGTTTTCCGGGTGGGGCTTTCTTT. Its protein product is CASSFPGGAFF.

The J gene is TRBJ2-3, the V gene TRBV6-1; tentatively, D is TRBD2 (5 bases). V gave up 3 bases and J gave up 2 bases, with 9 bases separating them. Germline V gives CDR1 MNHNS, CDR2 SASEGT. The CDR3 runs to 14 residues. CDR3 sequence: CASSEDWTTDTQYF. In DNA form, the CDR3 reads TGTGCCAGCAGTGAGGACTGGACCACAGATACGCAGTATTTT.

The CDR3 DNA follows: TGTGCCAGCAGCTTAGAGTCCGGTCACACCATATATTTT. Translation: CASSLESGHTIYF. The genes are TRBV7-6 and TRBJ1-3; D is uncertain. This CDR3 comprises 13 residues. Germline V lookup: CDR1 SGHVS, CDR2 FNYEAQ. V lost 1 base to trimming and J lost 8 bases, with 9 bases between them.

The gene calls are TRBV7-9 and TRBJ1-1; a weak D match, TRBD1 (5 bases). The CDR3 length is 16 residues. V lost 5 bases and J lost 2, with 18 bases in between. In germline, CDR1 is SEHNR, CDR2 FQNEAQ (reference sequence). CDR3 in DNA: TGTGCCAGCAGCGATCCCCCGGGACTCTTTAACACTGAAGCTTTCTTT. Protein sequence: CASSDPPGLFNTEAFF.

The chain links TRBV15 to TRBJ2-1; a possible D gene is TRBD2 (6 bases). Germline CDR1 is LNHNV and CDR2 is YYDKDF (reference sequence). CDR3 length: 14 amino acids. Trimming shortened V by 0 bases and J by 10 bases, and 13 bases separated the two germline ends. The CDR3 nucleotides read TGTGCCACCAGCAGAGATCTTGGTGGAGGGGAGCAGTTCTTC. Encoded protein: CATSRDLGGGEQFF.

Only one count was recorded for this clone. The genes are TRBV5-1 and TRBJ1-1; D may be TRBD1 (5 bases). Germline V gene data show CDR1 as SGHRS and CDR2 as YFSETQ. The CDR3 length is 15 residues. The germline V and J ends were trimmed by 0 bases and 0 bases, with 9 bases remaining between them. In DNA form, the CDR3 reads TGCGCCAGCAGCTTGGCCGACAGCATGAACACTGAAGCTTTCTTT. Its protein is CASSLADSMNTEAFF.

A single count supports this clone. J is TRBJ1-1 and V is TRBV10-2, with a tentative D call TRBD1 (5 bases). CDR3 length equals 14 residues. Trimming shortened V by 4 bases and J by 5 bases, and 14 bases separated the two germline ends. Germline V lookup: CDR1 WSHSY, CDR2 SAAADI. The CDR3 nucleotides are TGCGCCAGCAGTGTGGGATGGGGGGGTACTGAAGCTTTCTTT. Protein sequence: CASSVGWGGTEAFF.

CDR3 in amino acids: CASSLVRGGYGYTF. The CDR3 DNA reads as TGTGCCAGCAGCTTGGTGAGGGGGGGTTATGGCTACACCTTC. The chain combines TRBV5-6 with TRBJ1-2; possibly TRBD1 for D (6 bases). CDR3 length: 14 residues. The V gene lost 0 bases and the J gene lost 5 bases, with 11 bases spanning the gap. Per the germline V gene, CDR1 is SGHDT and CDR2 is YYEEEE.

The gene calls are TRBV7-9 and TRBJ2-3; D may be TRBD2 (5 bases). With 6 bases removed from V and 3 bases from J, the gap between germline ends came to 7 bases. The CDR3 is 12 amino acids. Germline CDR1 reads SEHNR; CDR2 reads FQNEAQ (reference sequence). The CDR3 DNA sequence: TGTGCCAGCAGGAGGAGGACAGATACGCAGTATTTT. Encoded protein: CASRRRTDTQYF.

The rearrangement links TRBV6-5 to TRBJ1-2; 8 nucleotides agree with TRBD1. The V and J ends lost 5 bases and 10 bases, in that order; junction bases with no gene match: 9. Germline V gives CDR1 MNHEY, CDR2 SVGAGI. This CDR3 has 13 amino acids. The CDR3 DNA reads as TGTGCCAGCAGTATAGGGAGGACAGGGCCCTACACCTTC. Its protein is CASSIGRTGPYTF.

The chain links TRBV27 to TRBJ2-7, with D uncertain. The V gene's germline CDR1 is MNHEY and CDR2 SMNVEV (reference sequence). V shed 3 bases and J shed 4 bases, with 13 bases lying between them. The CDR3 runs 14 residues. This CDR3 is CASSFTAAGYEQYF. Here the CDR3 DNA reads TGTGCCAGCAGTTTCACGGCGGCTGGGTACGAGCAGTACTTC.

The chain is built from TRBV7-6 and TRBJ2-1; the match to TRBD2 covers 9 bases. This CDR3 region has 19 residues. Germline V lookup: CDR1 SGHVS, CDR2 FNYEAQ. Trimming took 1 base from V and 5 from J; bases not matched to a gene: 15. This CDR3 is CASSLVPLGLAGRDNEQFF. The CDR3 DNA reads TGTGCCAGCAGCTTAGTACCCCTAGGCCTAGCGGGGAGAGACAATGAGCAGTTCTTC.

This clone was seen a single time. V usage is TRBV19 and J usage is TRBJ2-2; 7 positions agree with TRBD2. Unmatched junction bases numbered 9, after V lost 3 bases and J lost 5 bases. Per the germline V gene, CDR1 is LNHDA and CDR2 is SQIVND (reference sequence). There are 16 residues in the CDR3. The CDR3 spells CASSIFGLAATGELFF. The CDR3 DNA reads TGTGCCAGTAGTATTTTTGGCCTAGCGGCGACCGGGGAGCTGTTTTTT.

The J gene is TRBJ2-1, the V gene TRBV9, with 9 bases that match TRBD1. This CDR3 is 16 amino acids long. Per the germline V gene, CDR1 is SGDLS and CDR2 is YYNGEE. V was clipped by 0 bases and J by 7 bases; unmatched bases: 8. The CDR3 loop is CASSVAGDRAGNEQFF. CDR3 sequence (DNA): TGTGCCAGCAGCGTAGCTGGGGACAGGGCCGGGAATGAGCAGTTCTTC.